This T cell receptor beta chain was sequenced during a study of shared clonotypes between healthy human individuals. Study-level findings and limits: The authors expected sequencing depth to affect clonotype sharing among donors.

Comments on this clone: Its antigen is as yet unknown.

Repertoires were generated with immunoSEQ multiplex PCR, while TCRdb's copy carries only in-frame clones and drops some. The sample shows around 2,000,000 clones, roughly 95% of them seen only once. From CD4+ cells came CD45RA+ naive and CD45RA-negative memory subsets. Input material: naive CD4+ T cells sorted from blood. The subset: CD45RA+ positively selected. The receptor's source is a man aged 18 to 29 in good health.

CDR3 nucleotides: TGTGCCAGCAGGTCGGGGACTAATGAAAAACTGTTTTTT. It encodes CASRSGTNEKLFF. This chain connects TRBV7-9 to TRBJ1-4, with D unresolved. The CDR3 is 13 amino acids. CDR1 is SEHNR and CDR2 is FQNEAQ in the germline V gene (reference sequence). The V end lost 6 bases, the J end lost 2 bases, and 7 bases lay between the germline ends.